This TCR beta chain was profiled in a study of blood T cell repertoires in COVID-19 (dated by TCRdb to the early 2020s). General notes on the study: Samples from collaborators originated in the United States, Italy and Spain and spanned both the acute and convalescent phases of COVID-19. The repertoires were released in a freely available public database intended as a resource for research on the immune response to SARS-CoV-2. The samples were drawn from two sources: the first 160 participants of the ongoing ImmuneRACE study, and 1,000 to 1,500 subjects contributed by 6 global collaborators. The material from the prospective study consisted of cDNA or gDNA derived from T cells, B-cell-depleted T cells, or PBMCs. Where available, HLA class I and class II types were taken from metadata supplied by the sample provider and were not determined by assay-based typing. A de-identified subject ID, COVID-19 status, age in years and sex were almost always included in the sample metadata. The dataset comprised deeply sampled blood TCRbeta repertoires from subjects exposed to, actively infected with, or recovered from COVID-19. What the research found in general, with its limitations: The quantity of clinical and demographic metadata differed by source and by participant and was supplied without curation.

A note on this clone: Its antigen specificity is not known. Base qualities were left out, and no much larger clone turns up one base away.

TCRbeta CDR3 regions were amplified from genomic DNA by means of the immunoSEQ Assay, a bias-controlled multiplex PCR. As for the authors' bioinformatics: Within the assay, amplification of reference gene primers was used to estimate how many nucleated cells each sample contained. To quantify the absolute abundance of each unique TCRbeta CDR3 rearrangement, sequence reads were collapsed and filtered. For each sample, productive Simpson clonality was calculated by taking the square root of Simpson's diversity index across productive rearrangements. TCRdb retrieved this table from immuneACCESS and kept in-frame rearrangements only. Not all clones are present; in checked studies, unresolved V genes account for under half, and no reason is known for the remainder. From that table come the V and J calls and clone size; the DNA was used to work out D and trimming. The sample contains fewer than 450,000 clones, more than 70% of them found a single time. The ten largest account for 10% to 15% of the sample.

One collaborating source in Seattle enrolled patients during active infection and followed them longitudinally through the course of disease. The collaborating institutions used their own protocols to collect whole blood in K2EDTA tubes. Collaborator samples were shipped for TCRbeta analysis as frozen whole blood, isolated PBMCs, or DNA extracted from either sample type. The CDR3 holds 14 amino acids from the cysteine to the phenylalanine. The entry retains the CDR3 DNA only, 42 bases that are in frame from base 1. Sample: peripheral blood. The sequence joins TRBV21-1 to TRBJ2-7; no DNA check was done on the table's D call, TRBD2. TRBV21-1 is a recognized pseudogene. The receptor's source is a woman aged 50 to 65 with COVID-19, enrolled during active disease. The CDR3 region: CASSGGGQIYEQYF. Read as DNA, the sequence is TGTGCCAGCAGCGGAGGTGGCCAGATCTACGAGCAGTACTTC.